This TCR beta chain appears in the sequencing data of a study of identical twins. Study observations and caveats: For cord blood, abundant beta clonotypes had fewer insertions, unlike memory repertoires, which showed none. There was more out-of-frame TCR alpha sharing in monozygotic twins than models estimated.

Germline-derived CDR1 and CDR2 are LNHNV and YYDKDF (reference sequence). The CDR3 covers 14 residues. The V and J ends lost 3 bases and 4 bases respectively, with 11 bases between them. TCRdb re-analysed the 5' RACE reads in MiXCR, keeping a single row per CDR3 protein. The table shows 420,000 or so distinct CDR3 sequences, with approximately 18% occurring only once. Comments on this clonotype: Its cognate antigen is unknown.

J is TRBJ2-3 and V is TRBV15; D uncertain. The clonotype originates from a man aged 45-65 years in good health. The sequenced sample consisted of naive T cells sorted from blood. The CDR3 is CATSRTRTADTQYF. CDR3 in DNA: TGTGCCACCAGCAGGACAAGGACGGCAGATACGCAGTATTTT.